These T cell receptor beta chains were read from a single sample in a study of T-cell reconstitution after alpha-beta-depleted transplantation in children. MiXCR, applied by TCRdb to the PCR reads, yields one record per CDR3 protein. The data contain about 980,000 distinct CDR3 sequences, around 30% of them singletons. The sequenced sample was PBMCs, mostly from graft donor cells, obtained 360 days after TCRalphabeta/CD19-depleted stem cell transplant. The receptors derive from a boy under two years old who had a stem cell transplant for SCID, so the T cells may come from the graft donor. The CDR3 runs from the conserved cysteine through the conserved F or W. A D gene is named only where the DNA matches it firmly. Expanded clones get a size class; other rows say once, few or many, or leave the size out.

TRBD2	TRBV12-3/TRBV12-4	few	TRBJ2-5	TGTGCCAGCAGTTTCAGGCTAGCGGGGACCCAGTACTTC	CASSFRLAGTQYF
NA	TRBV11-2	NA	TRBJ2-7	TGTGCCAGCAGTTCACCCCGGGAGCTCTACGAGCAGTACTTC	CASSSPRELYEQYF
NA	TRBV28	NA	TRBJ2-6	TGTGCCAGCAGTTTGGGGGCTCCCTGGGCCAACGTCCTGACTTTC	CASSLGAPWANVLTF
NA	TRBV15	once	TRBJ1-1	TGTGCCACCAGCAGATGGGGATCGGCGGAAGCTTTCTTT	CATSRWGSAEAFF
NA	TRBV30	NA	TRBJ1-5	TGTGCCTGGAGGAAAGGGCAGGGTCAGCCCCAGCATTTT	CAWRKGQGQPQHF
NA	TRBV20-1	few	TRBJ2-5	TGCAGTGGCGGGGTCTCCCAAGAGACCCAGTACTTC	CSGGVSQETQYF
NA	TRBV30	NA	TRBJ1-2	TGTGCCTGGAGTGTAGGGTCGCCAAGGGATTCACCTAACTATGGCTACACCTTC	CAWSVGSPRDSPNYGYTF
NA	TRBV9	NA	TRBJ2-2	TGTGCCAGCAGCGTAGATATTTGGCACCCTGATTGGGACACCGGGGAGCTGTTTTTT	CASSVDIWHPDWDTGELFF
NA	TRBV12-3/TRBV12-4	NA	TRBJ1-2	TGTGCCAGCAGTTTCCGAGGGACTAACTATGGCTACACCTTC	CASSFRGTNYGYTF
TRBD1	TRBV6-1	few	TRBJ2-5	TGTGCCAGCAGACGCACAGGGGCCACGGAGACCCAGTACTTC	CASRRTGATETQYF
NA	TRBV15	NA	TRBJ2-1	TGTGCCACCAGCAGAGCTTCTACCCCAGGGGGGACCAATGAGCAGTTCTTC	CATSRASTPGGTNEQFF
NA	TRBV5-1	NA	TRBJ2-2	TGCGCTACAGGGCAAGGGCACACCGGGGAGCTGTTTTTT	CATGQGHTGELFF
TRBD2	TRBV12-3/TRBV12-4	NA	TRBJ2-1	TGTGCCAGCAGTAGAGCGGGGGGGCGAAACAATGAGCAGTTCTTC	CASSRAGGRNNEQFF
NA	TRBV5-1	many	TRBJ2-7	TGCGCCAGCAGCTTGGCCGGGGATTCCTACGAGCAGTACTTC	CASSLAGDSYEQYF
NA	TRBV9	NA	TRBJ1-6	TGTGCCAGCAGCGTAAGGCAGGTGAATTCACCCCTCCACTTT	CASSVRQVNSPLHF
NA	TRBV6-6	few	TRBJ1-1	TGTGCCAGCAGTTACTCGTTGTCCACTGAAGCTTTCTTT	CASSYSLSTEAFF
NA	TRBV6-1	NA	TRBJ1-3	TGTGCCAGCAGGAAACAGGGTGCCGGAAACACCATATATTTT	CASRKQGAGNTIYF
NA	TRBV2	few	TRBJ2-1	TGTGCCAGCAGTGAAGGAGCCGGACGCCCCGATGAGCAGTTCTTC	CASSEGAGRPDEQFF
NA	TRBV4-2	few	TRBJ2-1	TGTGCCAGCAGCCCTGGAGGACTCACCAATGAGCAGTTCTTC	CASSPGGLTNEQFF
TRBD2	TRBV20-1	once	TRBJ2-1	TGCAGTGCTTTAAAGGTGGCGGGGGGGCCAGGTGAGCAGTTCTTC	CSALKVAGGPGEQFF
NA	TRBV5-1	NA	TRBJ2-1	TGCGCCAGCAGCGACGGGATGCCCTACAATGAGCAGTTCTTC	CASSDGMPYNEQFF
NA	TRBV9	few	TRBJ2-2	TGTGCCAGCAGCCCATCCCCTCTAGGGTTCACCGGGGAGCTGTTTTTT	CASSPSPLGFTGELFF
TRBD1	TRBV12-3/TRBV12-4	NA	TRBJ1-5	TGTGCCAGCAGTGGACAGGGGGGGATAAATCAGCCCCAGCATTTT	CASSGQGGINQPQHF
TRBD2	TRBV3-1	NA	TRBJ2-3	TGTGCCAGCAGCCAGCGACTAGCCCGTAGCACAGATACGCAGTATTTT	CASSQRLARSTDTQYF
NA	TRBV28	once	TRBJ1-3	TGTGCCAGCAGTTTTCGGAGAAACACCATATATTTT	CASSFRRNTIYF
NA	TRBV6-5	NA	TRBJ2-2	TGTGCCAGCAGTTACGAAGGACAGTGGAACACCGGGGAGCTGTTTTTT	CASSYEGQWNTGELFF
TRBD1	TRBV20-1	NA	TRBJ1-4	TGCAGTGCACTGAATGACAGGGAGTATGAAAAACTGTTTTTT	CSALNDREYEKLFF
TRBD2	TRBV5-1	few	TRBJ2-3	TGCGCCAGCAGCCCCTTTAGCGGGGGCACAGATACGCAGTATTTT	CASSPFSGGTDTQYF
NA	TRBV5-1	many	TRBJ1-1	TGCGCCAGCAGCTTGATCCCAAACACTGAAGCTTTCTTT	CASSLIPNTEAFF
NA	TRBV20-1	NA	TRBJ1-5	TGCAGTGCGCAAGTCGGGACACTCAATCAGCCCCAGCATTTT	CSAQVGTLNQPQHF
TRBD2	TRBV7-8	few	TRBJ2-7	TGTGCCAGCAGCTTAGCCCCTAGCGGGGGGGTAGCATCCTACGAGCAGTACTTC	CASSLAPSGGVASYEQYF
NA	TRBV7-2	few	TRBJ1-1	TGTGCCAGCACCCTCAGAGGCAGGGCTCAGAGGCACACTGAAGCTTTCTTT	CASTLRGRAQRHTEAFF
NA	TRBV6-1	NA	TRBJ1-1	TGTGCCAGCAGTACCCCTGGGGATCCGAACACTGAAGCTTTCTTT	CASSTPGDPNTEAFF
TRBD2	TRBV4-3	NA	TRBJ2-5	TGCGCCAGCAGCCGAGGACTAGCGGGGGCCCTGGAGACCCAGTACTTC	CASSRGLAGALETQYF
NA	TRBV10-3	many	TRBJ2-1	TGTGCTAGCAAGTCGGGGTCTTCCTACAATGAGCAGTTCTTC	CASKSGSSYNEQFF
TRBD1	TRBV5-5	NA	TRBJ1-1	TGTGCCAGCAGCTTGGCCAAGTGGGGACAGGGCAGGGGTGAAGCTTTCTTT	CASSLAKWGQGRGEAFF
NA	TRBV5-1	few	TRBJ2-3	TGCGCCAGCAGCCCGGTGGGGTCTACGCAGTATTTT	CASSPVGSTQYF
NA	TRBV5-5	NA	TRBJ1-2	TGTGCCAGCACCCGAACTCCCGGGGCTTATGGCTACACCTTC	CASTRTPGAYGYTF
NA	TRBV2	few	TRBJ2-2	TGTGCCAGCAGTTCAGTTTGGAACACCGGGGAGCTGTTTTTT	CASSSVWNTGELFF
NA	TRBV5-1	few	TRBJ1-2	TGCGCCAGCAGCTCCTACCACAGGCCCCGCGGGGACTATGGCTACACCTTC	CASSSYHRPRGDYGYTF
NA	TRBV7-2	few	TRBJ2-5	TGTGCCAGCAGCCCAAATATGGTTGGGGAGACCCAGTACTTC	CASSPNMVGETQYF
NA	TRBV21-1	NA	TRBJ2-7	TGTGCCAGCAGACCATGGAGCTCCGAGCAGTACTTC	CASRPWSSEQYF
NA	TRBV2	NA	TRBJ2-1	TGTGCCAGCAGTGAAGACAGTCGGGATGAGCAGTTCTTC	CASSEDSRDEQFF
NA	TRBV5-6	few	TRBJ2-1	TGTGCCAGCAGCTGGAAGTGGGGGGTATACAATGAGCAGTTCTTC	CASSWKWGVYNEQFF
NA	TRBV15	NA	TRBJ2-2	TGTGCCACCAGCCCCCGCTACACCGGGGAGCTGTTTTTT	CATSPRYTGELFF
NA	TRBV5-6	NA	TRBJ2-5	TGTGCCAGCAGCTTGGGCCCGACCGCCGCCCAGTACTTC	CASSLGPTAAQYF
TRBD1	TRBV7-9	NA	TRBJ2-7	TGTGCCAGCAGCCGCTTCCCGGGACAGTCCTACGAGCAGTACTTC	CASSRFPGQSYEQYF